This record concerns one TCR beta chain sequence. This clonotype was recorded many times. This clone's antigen is unknown. No much larger clone is present one base from it, and per-base qualities are unavailable. The data are from a study of CD8 T cells in ankylosing spondylitis (dated by TCRdb to 2015 to 2018). Background on the whole study: To find TCR variants linked to disease, the study profiled T cell receptor beta repertoires in ankylosing spondylitis patients and healthy donors. The full study cohort comprised 25 ankylosing spondylitis patients and roughly 110 healthy donors. Peripheral blood was sampled, and synovial fluid was additionally collected from ankylosing spondylitis patients. General study outcomes and caveats: Significant enrichment of the disease-linked clones was reported in matched synovial fluid samples from ankylosing spondylitis patients. A TCR beta motif made up of eight or nine highly homologous amino acid variants appeared to be characteristic of blood from ankylosing spondylitis patients. Some of the motif variants had been reported before in the synovial fluid and blood of reactive arthritis patients, a finding that suggests common disease-initiation mechanisms. The disease-linked clones had a CD8+ phenotype and were found at relatively low frequencies in peripheral blood.

CDR1 and CDR2 are read off the germline V gene as MDHEN and SYDVKM. V drops 4 bases and J drops 5 bases, leaving 15 bases in between. The CDR3 sequence holds 14 residues, the cysteine and phenylalanine included. Of the read, only the CDR3 DNA is kept; its 42 bases are in frame from base 1. The listed sequencing device is Illumina HiSeq 2500. TCR beta libraries were prepared by quantitative 5'-RACE with molecular barcodes. As for how the authors treated the data: A new computational method based on a probabilistic model of VDJ rearrangement was used to identify disease-linked TCR variants. TCRdb reworked the public reads: Q25 trimming with fastp, MiXCR clone assembly, productive beta chains retained. Each CDR3 protein gets just one entry, which takes the most common genes and DNA from the rows behind it. TCRdb, not the authors, supplied the V and J calls. The sample records 300,000 to 350,000 distinct CDR3 sequences, roughly 11% of which are singletons. Roughly 9.2% of the sample is in the top ten clones.

Sample: blood, either unsorted or a sorted T cell fraction (not recorded which). The receptor chain draws on TRBV28 and TRBJ2-7; no confident D gene assignment can be made. The receptor's source is a female donor with ankylosing spondylitis or in good health (not recorded which). The nucleotide sequence is given as TGTGCCAGCAGTTCTTCCCATCCTAGAGACGAGCAGTACTTC. Its translation reads: CASSSSHPRDEQYF.